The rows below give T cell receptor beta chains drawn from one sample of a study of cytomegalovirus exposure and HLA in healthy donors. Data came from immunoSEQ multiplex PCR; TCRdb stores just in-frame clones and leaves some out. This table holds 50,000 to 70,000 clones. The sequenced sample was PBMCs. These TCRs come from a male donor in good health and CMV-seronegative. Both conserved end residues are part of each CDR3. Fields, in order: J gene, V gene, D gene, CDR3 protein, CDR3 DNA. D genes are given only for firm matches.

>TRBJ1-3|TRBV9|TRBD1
CASSVTTGGGNTIYF
TGTGCCAGCAGCGTCACTACAGGGGGAGGAAACACCATATATTTT
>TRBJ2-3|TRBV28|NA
CASLARPSGQYF
TGTGCCAGCCTCGCGAGGCCCTCGGGGCAGTATTTT
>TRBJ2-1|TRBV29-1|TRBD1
CSVDDRGSDNEQFF
TGCAGCGTTGACGACAGGGGATCCGACAATGAGCAGTTCTTC
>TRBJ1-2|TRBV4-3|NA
CASSQDGVGGDGYTF
TGCGCCAGCAGCCAAGATGGGGTAGGGGGTGATGGCTACACCTTC
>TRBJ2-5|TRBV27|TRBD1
CASTSFGTAQETQYF
TGTGCCAGCACCTCTTTCGGGACAGCACAAGAGACCCAGTACTTC
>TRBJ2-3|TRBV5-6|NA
CASSLGGRRSADTQYF
TGTGCCAGCAGCTTGGGGGGGAGGAGATCCGCAGATACGCAGTATTTT
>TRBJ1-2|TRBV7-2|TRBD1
CASSLSRPGQGDGYTF
TGTGCCAGCAGCTTGAGCAGACCGGGACAGGGCGACGGCTACACCTTC
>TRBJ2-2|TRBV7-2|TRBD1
CASSWDRGAGELFF
TGTGCCAGCAGCTGGGACAGGGGAGCCGGGGAGCTGTTTTTT
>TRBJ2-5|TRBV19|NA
CASSVPGTGPETQYF
TGTGCCAGTAGTGTCCCCGGGACTGGGCCCGAGACCCAGTACTTC
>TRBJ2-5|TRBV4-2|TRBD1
CASSQDRGTQENQYF
TGTGCCAGCAGCCAAGACAGGGGGACCCAAGAGAACCAGTACTTC
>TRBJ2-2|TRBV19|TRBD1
CASSLSDRATGELFF
TGTGCCAGCTCCCTATCGGACAGGGCAACCGGGGAGCTGTTTTTT
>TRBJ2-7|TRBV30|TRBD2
CAWSRTSGAYEQYF
TGTGCCTGGAGCCGGACTAGCGGCGCCTACGAGCAGTACTTC
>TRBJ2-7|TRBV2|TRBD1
CASKDRGPLYEQYF
TGTGCCAGCAAAGACAGGGGGCCCCTCTACGAGCAGTACTTC
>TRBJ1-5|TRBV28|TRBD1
CASTSGQGHGNQPQHF
TGTGCCAGCACCTCCGGACAGGGGCATGGCAATCAGCCCCAGCATTTT
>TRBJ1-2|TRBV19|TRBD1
CASRMDRVGGYTF
TGTGCCAGTAGAATGGACAGGGTGGGAGGCTACACCTTC
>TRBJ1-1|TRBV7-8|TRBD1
CASSLDYGGREGQMNTEDFF
TGTGCCAGCAGCTTAGACTATGGGGGGCGAGAGGGACAGATGAACACTGAAGATTTCTTT
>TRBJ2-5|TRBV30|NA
CAWSVSGLQTQYF
TGTGCCTGGAGTGTATCGGGTTTGCAGACCCAGTACTTC
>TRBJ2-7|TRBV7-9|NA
CASSRDGNPYEQYF
TGTGCCAGCAGCCGGGATGGGAACCCCTACGAGCAGTACTTC
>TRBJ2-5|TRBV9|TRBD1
CASSSLTKGGRGTPETQYF
TGTGCCAGCAGCTCGCTCACTAAAGGGGGCAGGGGAACACCAGAGACCCAGTACTTC
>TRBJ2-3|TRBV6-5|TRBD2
CASTPLAGRGTQYF
TGTGCCAGCACCCCCTTAGCGGGACGGGGTACGCAGTATTTT
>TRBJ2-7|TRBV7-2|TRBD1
CASSQGTGLGEQYF
TGTGCCAGCAGCCAGGGGACAGGGCTAGGTGAGCAGTACTTC
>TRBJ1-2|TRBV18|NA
CASSPPAGDYGYTF
TGTGCCAGCTCACCACCAGCAGGCGACTATGGCTACACCTTC
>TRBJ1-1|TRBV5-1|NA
CASGQPEGLGNTEAFF
TGCGCCAGCGGCCAACCGGAGGGGTTGGGGAACACTGAAGCTTTCTTT
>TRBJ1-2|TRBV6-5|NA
CASSPQGGGSGYTF
TGTGCCAGCAGCCCCCAAGGGGGGGGGAGTGGCTACACCTTC
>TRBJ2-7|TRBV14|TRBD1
CASSHSGGMKIGLAYEQYF
TGTGCCAGCAGCCACTCAGGGGGCATGAAGATTGGATTGGCCTACGAGCAGTACTTC
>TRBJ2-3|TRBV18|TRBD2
CASRRGRDTDTQYF
TGTGCCAGTCGCCGCGGGAGAGACACAGATACGCAGTATTTT
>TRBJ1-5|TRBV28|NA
CASSLAGRGGPQHF
TGTGCCAGCAGTTTGGCAGGCCGTGGTGGGCCCCAGCATTTT
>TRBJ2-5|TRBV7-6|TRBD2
CASSPGLARRETQYF
TGTGCCAGCAGCCCGGGACTAGCGAGACGGGAGACCCAGTACTTC
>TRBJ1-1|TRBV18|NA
CASSPLGVSNTEAFF
TGTGCCAGCTCACCCCTCGGGGTCTCGAACACTGAAGCTTTCTTT
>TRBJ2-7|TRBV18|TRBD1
CASSPDRVVAYEQYF
TGTGCCAGCTCACCCGACAGGGTAGTTGCCTACGAGCAGTACTTC
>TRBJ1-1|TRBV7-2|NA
CASTRNTEAFF
TGTGCCAGCACCCGGAACACTGAAGCTTTCTTT
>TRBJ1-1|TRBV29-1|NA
CSGVNTEAFF
TGCAGCGGTGTAAACACTGAAGCTTTCTTT
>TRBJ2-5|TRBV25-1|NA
CASSEWARGAETQYF
TGTGCCAGCAGTGAATGGGCCAGGGGCGCAGAGACCCAGTACTTC